This TCR beta chain was observed in a study of blood T cell repertoires in COVID-19. Study-wide context: The samples span acute and convalescent COVID-19 from the United States, Italy and Spain.

This clone has only a few counts. There are 17 residues in the CDR3. Trimming at V came to 5 bases and at J to 0 bases, leaving 11 bases not matched to a gene. Germline loops: CDR1 LNHDA, CDR2 SQIVND (reference sequence). Here immunoSEQ multiplex PCR was the method, and the copy in TCRdb shows in-frame clones only, minus some. This sample has some 180,000 clones, with approximately 80% found just once. This receptor was obtained from a woman aged 50 to 65 with active or convalescent COVID-19. The sample was peripheral blood. This chain joins TRBV19 and TRBJ1-1; TRBD1 agrees at 8 bases. The CDR3 reads CASSLRTGTFMNTEAFF. In DNA, the CDR3 is TGTGCCAGTAGTCTCCGGACAGGGACGTTCATGAACACTGAAGCTTTCTTT. The full variable domain, rest sourced from reference TRBV19 and TRBJ1-1, is DGGITQSPKYLFRKEGQNVTLSCEQNLNHDAMYWYRQDPGQGLRLIYYSQIVNDFQKGDIAEGYSVSREKKESFPLTVTSAQKNPTAFYLCASSLRTGTFMNTEAFFGQGTRLTVV.